A single sample is the source of the 10 T cell receptor beta chains below, sequenced in a study of T cells after yellow fever vaccination. A single record per CDR3 protein comes from TCRdb applying MiXCR to the 5' RACE reads. The sample holds 300,000 or so distinct CDR3 sequences, 3% to 4.5% seen once. This specimen consisted of PBMCs, obtained 5 days after the yellow fever booster vaccination. These TCRs come from a man younger than 35 who received the YFV17D yellow fever vaccine.

J is TRBJ1-1 and V is TRBV27, with TRBD1 identical over 10 bases. Germline V lookup: CDR1 MNHEY, CDR2 SMNVEV (reference sequence). The CDR3 spans 16 residues. Trimming cost V 4 bases and J 5 bases; bases outside gene matches: 10. The CDR3 region is CASSSYLRDRGTEAFF. The CDR3 bases are TGTGCCAGCAGTTCCTATCTCCGGGACAGGGGAACTGAAGCTTTCTTT.

About this clonotype itself: A junction end diverges from the germline sequence, so it may reflect a read error. CDR3 amino acids: CASSSTGPLAF. As DNA, the CDR3 is TGTGCCAGCAGTTCCACAGGGCCTCTCGCCTTC. The chain is built from TRBV12-3 or TRBV12-4 and TRBJ1-2; D is possibly TRBD1 (6 bases). The CDR3 has 11 amino acids.

This rearrangement joins TRBV5-4 to TRBJ1-2, with D tentatively TRBD1 (5 bases). The CDR3 totals 15 residues. V dropped 4 bases and J dropped 8 bases, with 21 bases sitting between them. The V gene's germline CDR1 is SGHNT and CDR2 YYREEE (reference sequence). The CDR3: CASSPGENLRGGYTF. Written as DNA, the CDR3 is TGTGCCAGCAGCCCGGGGGAAAATCTTAGGGGAGGCTACACCTTC.

This clonotype was picked up a small number of times. V gene TRBV20-1 combines with J gene TRBJ2-5; 15 nucleotides line up with TRBD2. V shed 3 bases, J shed 5 bases, and the junction held 7 bases outside the gene matches. The germline gives CDR1 DFQATT, CDR2 SNEGSKA (reference sequence). The CDR3 loop spans 16 amino acids. The CDR3 DNA follows: TGCAGTGCTAGCGGACTAGCGGGGGGGCTGTCGGAGACCCAGTACTTC. Translating it yields CSASGLAGGLSETQYF.

This clonotype was found many times. The rearrangement links TRBV7-2 to TRBJ2-1; 8 nucleotides agree with TRBD1. Germline values: CDR1 SGHTA, CDR2 FQGNSA. Unmatched junction bases numbered 7, after V lost 6 bases and J lost 3 bases. The CDR3 length is 15 residues. The CDR3 coding sequence is TGTGCCAGCAGTACTGACAGGGGATTCTACAATGAGCAGTTCTTC. Translating gives CASSTDRGFYNEQFF.

This clonotype was seen only a few times. The chain employs TRBV7-2 and TRBJ2-2; the match to TRBD2 covers 9 bases. Germline CDR1 is SGHTA and CDR2 is FQGNSA. The junction had 7 bases not matched to a gene; V was cut back by 5 bases and J by 3 bases. This CDR3 is 16 amino acids long. CDR3 region: CASSGAGGGYTGELFF. CDR3 sequence (DNA): TGTGCCAGCAGCGGAGCGGGGGGCGGGTACACCGGGGAGCTGTTTTTT.

This clonotype was recorded at least ten times. The junction differs from germline at one of its ends, possibly a read error. This chain uses TRBV5-1 with TRBJ1-2; a possible D gene is TRBD1 (5 bases). Germline lookup yields CDR1 SGHRS and CDR2 YFSETQ. CDR3 length equals 12 residues. CDR3 sequence: CASSLVGDGYTF. CDR3 bases: TGTGCCAGCAGCTTAGTTGGGGACGGCTACACCTTC.

This clonotype was found many times. This CDR3 reads CASSSPGHLAKNIQYF. The CDR3 DNA follows: TGTGCCAGCAGTTCCCCGGGACACTTAGCCAAAAACATTCAGTACTTC. This chain uses TRBV28 with TRBJ2-4; a possible D gene is TRBD1 (6 bases). Germline values: CDR1 MDHEN, CDR2 SYDVKM. Trimming took off 4 bases at V and 0 bases at J, with 13 bases between the two ends. This CDR3 has 16 residues. Complete variable domain (other parts from reference TRBV28 and TRBJ2-4): DVKVTQSSRYLVKRTGEKVFLECVQDMDHENMFWYRQDPGLGLRLIYFSYDVKMKEKGDIPEGYSVSREKKERFSLILESASTNQTSMYLCASSSPGHLAKNIQYFGAGTRLSVL.

The chain links TRBV12-3 or TRBV12-4 to TRBJ2-7; D is possibly TRBD1 (5 bases). Trimming removed 5 bases from V and 3 bases from J, with 11 bases in between. The CDR3 consists of 13 residues. CDR3 region: CASSLGPDYEQYV. The DNA for the CDR3 is TGTGCCAGCAGTCTGGGGCCCGACTACGAGCAGTACGTC.

This clonotype has ten or more counts. This sequence joins TRBV12-3 or TRBV12-4 and TRBJ2-1; D remains unclear. The CDR3 sequence is 14 residues long. Trimming pared 0 bases from V and 7 bases from J, leaving 10 bases between. The DNA of the CDR3 is TGTGCCAGCAGTTTAGCCGAGACGTCTAATGAGCAGTTCTTC. Amino acid sequence: CASSLAETSNEQFF.